The T cell receptor (beta chain) under discussion was sequenced for a study of tumor-infiltrating lymphocytes in primary liver carcinoma. A remark on this clonotype: A read error is likely, as this CDR3 ends without the conserved phenylalanine or tryptophan. It is unclear where the CDR3 begins or ends on the DNA, so no DNA is shown, and the CDR3 is as TCRdb lists it.

CDR1 is SGHNT, CDR2 YYREEE, per germline (reference sequence). The CDR3 is 11 residues long, ends included. The tissue used was unsorted bulk material of about 19-33 mg. RNA and DNA were co-extracted from it with the AllPrep DNA/RNA mini kit. Donors were untreated and chronically infected with HBV. cDNA specific to TCR beta was made from approximately 0.55 ug of total RNA, with a constant-region primer employed for priming. A slightly modified ARM-PCR protocol with three nested multiplex PCR rounds produced these TCR beta libraries. Each of the first two PCR rounds ran 9 to 11 cycles with TRBV1-TRBV30 forward and C-beta reverse primers. TCRdb independently ran MiXCR on the multiplex PCR reads; one entry per CDR3 protein. Of about 50,000 distinct CDR3 sequences listed, around 82% are singletons.

Specimen: liver tumor tissue from sampling region 5. Subset in this sample: tumor region T5, tumor centre. The gene calls are TRBV5-4 and TRBJ2-3. This clonotype was obtained from a middle-aged man with primary liver carcinoma and hepatitis B virus infection. CDR3 in amino acids: CVSSQNERIDL.